The 17 T cell receptor beta chains below all came from one sample that was sequenced in a study of shared clonotypes between healthy human individuals. Assay: immunoSEQ multiplex PCR; the TCRdb copy retains only in-frame clones and omits some. Altogether about 2,500,000 clones are present, around 90% being singletons, with the ten largest covering roughly 0.14%. The sequencing input was naive CD4+ T cells sorted from blood. Subset defined: CD45RA+ positively selected. These receptors were obtained from a man between 18 and 29 years old in good health.

This sequence joins TRBV9 and TRBJ2-6; D remains ambiguous. V lost 5 bases to trimming and J lost 0 bases, with 15 bases between them. The germline gives CDR1 SGDLS, CDR2 YYNGEE. The CDR3 is 17 amino acids. The chain's CDR3 is CASSSYPLSSGANVLTF. CDR3 sequence (DNA): TGTGCCAGCAGTTCTTACCCTCTGAGCTCTGGGGCCAACGTCCTGACTTTC.

Turning to this clone: At the DNA level, this CDR3 is encoded by other sequences in the same sample as well. The J gene is TRBJ2-2, the V gene TRBV9; the D gene is possibly TRBD1 (5 bases). The V gene's germline CDR1 is SGDLS and CDR2 YYNGEE. The ends were cut back, 3 bases at V and 1 base at J, with 7 bases in the middle. This CDR3 has 14 residues. As DNA, the CDR3 is TGTGCCAGCAGCGCCGACAGGAACACCGGGGAGCTGTTTTTT. Translating it yields CASSADRNTGELFF.

This sequence joins TRBV19 and TRBJ1-1, with D maybe TRBD1 (5 bases). The CDR3 runs 13 residues. The V and J ends lost 7 bases and 2 bases respectively, with 11 bases between them. The germline CDR1 and CDR2 sequences are LNHDA and SQIVND (reference sequence). CDR3 region: CASTSRVNTEAFF. The CDR3 region has the DNA TGTGCCAGTACAAGCAGGGTAAACACTGAAGCTTTCTTT.

The V and J genes are TRBV30 and TRBJ1-3; no definite D call. In germline, CDR1 is GTSNPN, CDR2 SVGIG (reference sequence). The CDR3 extends over 14 amino acids. Trimming shortened V by 2 bases and J by 0 bases, and 8 bases separated the two germline ends. CDR3 residues: CAWSYSLSGNTIYF. CDR3 DNA: TGTGCCTGGAGTTACAGCCTCTCTGGAAACACCATATATTTT.

CDR3 in DNA: TGTGCCAGCAGTTACTGGGAATCGCCCCCCTACGAGCAGTACTTC. Its protein product is CASSYWESPPYEQYF. The J gene is TRBJ2-7, the V gene TRBV6-5; D is uncertain. This CDR3 has 15 amino acids. V lost 1 base and J lost 2, with 12 bases in between. The V gene's germline CDR1 is MNHEY and CDR2 SVGAGI.

V gene TRBV18 combines with J gene TRBJ1-1; tentative D call: TRBD1 (6 bases). The CDR3 is 15 amino acids. Germline V CDR1 and CDR2: KGHSH, LQKENI. V dropped 0 bases and J dropped 2 bases, with 10 bases sitting between them. This CDR3 reads CASSPPQGRNTEAFF. The CDR3 DNA is TGTGCCAGCTCACCACCGCAGGGGAGAAACACTGAAGCTTTCTTT.

This rearrangement joins TRBV5-1 to TRBJ1-5; 7 positions match TRBD1. This CDR3 has 15 residues. After removal of 7 bases from V and 4 bases from J, the junction contained 11 bases not matched to a gene. In germline, CDR1 is SGHRS, CDR2 YFSETQ. The CDR3 DNA follows: TGCGCCAGCGCCCCACTTTGGACAGGAAATCAGCCCCAGCATTTT. Translating it yields CASAPLWTGNQPQHF.

The chain couples TRBV7-2 to TRBJ2-3, with D unresolved. The CDR3 consists of 13 residues. V was shortened by 7 bases and J by 4 bases, with 12 bases between the two germline ends. CDR1 is SGHTA and CDR2 is FQGNSA in the germline V gene. The CDR3 reads CASTENSPDTQYF. The CDR3 DNA reads TGTGCCAGCACCGAAAATTCTCCAGATACGCAGTATTTT.

The V and J genes are TRBV29-1 and TRBJ2-5, with 9 bases that match TRBD1. Trimming removed 7 bases from V and 5 bases from J; junction bases left unmatched: 11. Germline values: CDR1 SQVTM, CDR2 ANQGSEA. This CDR3 comprises 14 residues. The CDR3 nucleotides read TGCAGCGCATCCCCCGGGACAGGGATCGAGACCCAGTACTTC. This translates into CSASPGTGIETQYF.

The chain links TRBV28 to TRBJ2-5; the match to TRBD2 covers 8 bases. Germline-derived CDR1 and CDR2 are MDHEN and SYDVKM. V dropped 5 bases and J dropped 4; count of bases not matched to a gene: 9. This CDR3 contains 15 residues. CDR3 sequence: CASSTRTSPSETQYF. CDR3 nucleotide sequence: TGTGCCAGCAGTACACGGACTAGCCCTTCAGAGACCCAGTACTTC. Filled out from reference TRBV28 and TRBJ2-5, the complete variable domain reads DVKVTQSSRYLVKRTGEKVFLECVQDMDHENMFWYRQDPGLGLRLIYFSYDVKMKEKGDIPEGYSVSREKKERFSLILESASTNQTSMYLCASSTRTSPSETQYFGPGTRLLVL.

The CDR3 reads CAWSVDTGEALYGYTF. The CDR3 region has the DNA TGTGCCTGGAGTGTAGATACAGGGGAAGCCCTCTATGGCTACACCTTC. V and J are TRBV30 and TRBJ1-2; TRBD1 matches 7 bases. The CDR3 length is 16 residues. CDR1 is GTSNPN, CDR2 SVGIG, per germline (reference sequence). With 0 bases clipped from V and 4 bases from J, the junction kept 11 bases outside the gene matches.

This chain joins TRBV10-2 and TRBJ2-7, with D perhaps matching TRBD1 or TRBD2 (5 bases each). Germline V lookup: CDR1 WSHSY, CDR2 SAAADI. The CDR3 totals 13 residues. The ends were cut back, 6 bases at V and 3 bases at J, with 12 bases in the middle. Here the CDR3 DNA reads TGCGCCAGCAGGGGGACGCAAAGCTACGAGCAGTACTTC. As protein: CASRGTQSYEQYF.

The chain is built from TRBV6-1 and TRBJ2-4; 8 bases line up with TRBD1. Germline V lookup: CDR1 MNHNS, CDR2 SASEGT. The CDR3 has 14 amino acids. V shed 1 base, J shed 7 bases, and the junction held 3 bases outside the gene matches. CDR3 in amino acids: CASSEGTGHNIQYF. The CDR3 DNA reads TGTGCCAGCAGTGAAGGGACAGGGCATAACATTCAGTACTTC.

The V gene is TRBV7-2, the J gene TRBJ1-4, with a tentative D call TRBD1 (6 bases). This CDR3 contains 15 residues. Germline V CDR1 and CDR2: SGHTA, FQGNSA. V lost 5 bases to trimming and J lost 2 bases, with 12 bases between them. CDR3: CASSLGQPTNEKLFF. Written as DNA, the CDR3 is TGTGCCAGCAGCCTTGGACAGCCGACTAATGAAAAACTGTTTTTT.

CDR3 region: CATSRDRNPAEKLFF. The CDR3 region has the DNA TGTGCCACCAGCAGAGATCGAAACCCAGCTGAAAAACTGTTTTTT. The chain has TRBV15 and TRBJ1-4; D is uncertain. Germline CDR1 and CDR2: LNHNV and YYDKDF (reference sequence). CDR3 size: 15 residues. Between the trimmed V and J ends, which lost 0 bases and 7 bases, there was a span of 12 bases.

In regard to this clone: At the DNA level, this CDR3 is encoded by other sequences in the same sample as well. As DNA, the CDR3 is TGTGCCACCAGCAGAGGCGGGGGAGGAGATACGCAGTATTTT. Translated, it gives CATSRGGGGDTQYF. The chain couples TRBV15 to TRBJ2-3, with TRBD2 matching 7 bases. The CDR3 consists of 14 residues. Per germline, CDR1 LNHNV and CDR2 YYDKDF (reference sequence). V shed 1 base and J 5 bases; nucleotides not matched to a gene: 3.

The genes are TRBV5-4 and TRBJ2-3; 9 bases agree with TRBD1. V gave up 3 bases and J gave up 4 bases; unmatched junction bases: 9. This CDR3 has 16 amino acids. Germline assignment: CDR1 SGHNT and CDR2 YYREEE (reference sequence). CDR3 in amino acids: CASSSTGTGISDTQYF. In nucleotides, the CDR3 is TGTGCCAGCAGCTCCACGGGGACAGGGATCTCAGATACGCAGTATTTT.